This T cell receptor beta chain was sequenced in a study of regulatory T cells in long-lasting Graves disease. In building TCR beta libraries, iRepertoire HTBI primers were used together with Arm-PCR of CDR3 regions. One entry per CDR3 protein results from TCRdb running MiXCR on the multiplex PCR reads. This sample has a few hundred thousand distinct CDR3 sequences, with 20% to 25% found just once. As for this clonotype: What it binds is not known.

Time point meaning: persistent/refractory GD, antithyroid drugs over 5 years with positive TRAb. The TCR library used RNA extracted from PBMCs. Regarding the study as a whole: Preferential use of TRBV28, TRBJ1-2 and TRBJ2-5 was seen in persistent disease.

Trimming shortened V by 0 bases and J by 0 bases, and 14 bases separated the two germline ends. The germline gives CDR1 LGHDT, CDR2 YNNKEL (reference sequence). This CDR3 has 17 amino acids. This clonotype originated in a female donor with Graves disease. The sample was peripheral blood mononuclear cells (PBMCs), taken when the disease was refractory, from a patient treated with antithyroid drugs. The chain is built from TRBV3-1 and TRBJ1-1, with D unclear. The CDR3 coding sequence is TGTGCCAGCAGCCAAGAGGGCAGGACCAACGTGAACACTGAAGCTTTCTTT. As protein: CASSQEGRTNVNTEAFF.